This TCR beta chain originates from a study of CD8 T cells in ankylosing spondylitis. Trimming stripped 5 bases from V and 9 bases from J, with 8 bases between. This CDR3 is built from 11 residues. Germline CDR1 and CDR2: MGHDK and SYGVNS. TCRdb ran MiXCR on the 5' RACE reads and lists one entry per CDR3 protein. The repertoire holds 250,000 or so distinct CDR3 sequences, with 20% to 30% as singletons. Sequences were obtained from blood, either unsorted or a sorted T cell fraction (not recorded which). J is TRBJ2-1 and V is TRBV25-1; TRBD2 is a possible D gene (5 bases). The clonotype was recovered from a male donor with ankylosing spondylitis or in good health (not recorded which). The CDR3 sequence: CASSRGSEQFF. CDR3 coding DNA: TGTGCCAGCAGTCGGGGATCTGAGCAGTTCTTC.